This is a list of T cell receptor beta chains from one sample in a study of cytomegalovirus exposure and HLA in healthy donors. The repertoire was sequenced with immunoSEQ multiplex PCR; TCRdb's copy has only in-frame clones and lacks some. The repertoire holds about 150,000 clones, with roughly 70% as singletons. The specimen was PBMCs. The receptors were sampled from a man aged 25 to 40 in good health and CMV-seronegative. Each CDR3 is given with its conserved first and last residue. The D gene is left open where the match is weak. Clone size is shown for a subset of rows, as once, few, many or a class of expanded clone.

clone size: -
V gene: TRBV11-3
D gene: -
J gene: TRBJ1-1
CDR3 protein: CASSSDSYGTEAFF
CDR3 DNA: TGTGCCAGCAGCTCCGACAGTTACGGCACTGAAGCTTTCTTT

clone size: few
V gene: TRBV4-1
D gene: -
J gene: TRBJ2-1
CDR3 protein: CASSQVNEQFF
CDR3 DNA: TGCGCCAGCAGCCAAGTAAATGAGCAGTTCTTC

clone size: -
V gene: TRBV28
D gene: TRBD2
J gene: TRBJ2-7
CDR3 protein: CASSEPSGSYEQYF
CDR3 DNA: TGTGCCAGCAGCGAACCTAGCGGGAGCTACGAGCAGTACTTC

clone size: few
V gene: TRBV18
D gene: TRBD1
J gene: TRBJ2-7
CDR3 protein: CASSPTGFYEQYF
CDR3 DNA: TGTGCCAGCTCACCGACAGGGTTCTACGAGCAGTACTTC

clone size: few
V gene: TRBV5-4
D gene: TRBD1
J gene: TRBJ1-6
CDR3 protein: CASSLGDSFSPLHF
CDR3 DNA: TGTGCCAGCAGCTTGGGGGACAGTTTTTCACCCCTCCACTTT

clone size: -
V gene: TRBV7-9
D gene: TRBD1
J gene: TRBJ2-3
CDR3 protein: CASSLGVGGMDTQYF
CDR3 DNA: TGTGCCAGCAGCTTAGGAGTAGGGGGCATGGATACGCAGTATTTT

clone size: -
V gene: TRBV7-9
D gene: TRBD1
J gene: TRBJ2-5
CDR3 protein: CASSPGQAQETQYF
CDR3 DNA: TGTGCCAGCAGCCCTGGACAGGCGCAAGAGACCCAGTACTTC

clone size: -
V gene: TRBV10-2
D gene: TRBD2
J gene: TRBJ2-2
CDR3 protein: CASSNDFVAGGTGELFF
CDR3 DNA: TGCGCCAGCAGTAATGACTTTGTAGCGGGAGGCACCGGGGAGCTGTTTTTT

clone size: -
V gene: TRBV5-1
D gene: TRBD2
J gene: TRBJ2-3
CDR3 protein: CASSSGTSGITDTQYF
CDR3 DNA: TGCGCCAGCAGCTCGGGGACTAGCGGGATCACAGATACGCAGTATTTT

clone size: few
V gene: TRBV2
D gene: -
J gene: TRBJ1-1
CDR3 protein: CASSEALGGTEAFF
CDR3 DNA: TGTGCCAGCAGTGAAGCGCTGGGGGGCACTGAAGCTTTCTTT

clone size: -
V gene: TRBV30
D gene: -
J gene: TRBJ1-6
CDR3 protein: CAWSARGIGNNSPLHF
CDR3 DNA: TGTGCCTGGAGTGCCCGGGGGATTGGGAATAATTCACCCCTCCACTTT

clone size: -
V gene: TRBV7-8
D gene: -
J gene: TRBJ2-4
CDR3 protein: CASSFQTLVVAKNIQYF
CDR3 DNA: TGTGCCAGCAGCTTTCAGACACTAGTCGTAGCCAAAAACATTCAGTACTTC

clone size: -
V gene: TRBV25-1
D gene: -
J gene: TRBJ2-6
CDR3 protein: CASSDNVRSGANVLTF
CDR3 DNA: TGTGCCAGCAGTGATAATGTGAGGAGCGGGGCCAACGTCCTGACTTTC

clone size: -
V gene: TRBV9
D gene: TRBD2
J gene: TRBJ2-5
CDR3 protein: CASSVALGGGAQQETQYF
CDR3 DNA: TGTGCCAGCAGCGTAGCTCTAGGCGGGGGGGCCCAACAAGAGACCCAGTACTTC

clone size: -
V gene: TRBV28
D gene: -
J gene: TRBJ2-7
CDR3 protein: CASSLKRVTGWRGRNEQYF
CDR3 DNA: TGTGCCAGCAGTTTAAAGAGGGTGACAGGGTGGCGGGGTAGGAACGAGCAGTACTTC

clone size: -
V gene: TRBV29-1
D gene: TRBD1
J gene: TRBJ1-1
CDR3 protein: CSVAGTAVNTEAFF
CDR3 DNA: TGCAGCGTTGCAGGGACAGCTGTGAACACTGAAGCTTTCTTT

clone size: -
V gene: TRBV30
D gene: -
J gene: TRBJ1-5
CDR3 protein: CAWSSQDQPQHF
CDR3 DNA: TGTGCCTGGAGTTCACAGGATCAGCCCCAGCATTTT

clone size: -
V gene: TRBV10-1
D gene: -
J gene: TRBJ1-2
CDR3 protein: CASSDIVSTHHYGYTF
CDR3 DNA: TGCGCCAGCAGTGACATCGTCTCAACACACCACTATGGCTACACCTTC

clone size: -
V gene: TRBV18
D gene: -
J gene: TRBJ2-2
CDR3 protein: CASTNTTGELFF
CDR3 DNA: TGTGCCAGCACGAACACCACCGGGGAGCTGTTTTTT

clone size: -
V gene: TRBV7-9
D gene: -
J gene: TRBJ1-3
CDR3 protein: CASSHSREGQGNTIYF
CDR3 DNA: TGTGCCAGCAGCCATTCCCGGGAGGGGCAAGGAAACACCATATATTTT

clone size: -
V gene: TRBV2
D gene: -
J gene: TRBJ2-1
CDR3 protein: CASSDPSPQRVRFF
CDR3 DNA: TGTGCCAGCAGTGATCCGAGCCCCCAAAGAGTGCGGTTCTTC

clone size: -
V gene: TRBV6-1
D gene: -
J gene: TRBJ2-7
CDR3 protein: CASSVTGNEQYF
CDR3 DNA: TGTGCCAGCAGCGTTACAGGGAACGAGCAGTACTTC

clone size: -
V gene: TRBV19
D gene: TRBD1
J gene: TRBJ2-7
CDR3 protein: CASSSQGADEQYF
CDR3 DNA: TGTGCCAGTAGCTCACAGGGGGCTGACGAGCAGTACTTC

clone size: -
V gene: TRBV7-6
D gene: -
J gene: TRBJ1-4
CDR3 protein: CASSLTTGGSNEKLFF
CDR3 DNA: TGTGCCAGCAGCTTAACCACTGGGGGGTCTAATGAAAAACTGTTTTTT

clone size: once
V gene: TRBV7-2
D gene: -
J gene: TRBJ2-7
CDR3 protein: CASSLARGLSTYEQYF
CDR3 DNA: TGTGCCAGCAGCTTAGCGCGGGGACTCAGTACCTACGAGCAGTACTTC

clone size: -
V gene: TRBV27
D gene: TRBD2
J gene: TRBJ2-3
CDR3 protein: CASSLRLAGVGDTQYF
CDR3 DNA: TGTGCCAGCAGTTTAAGGCTAGCGGGGGTGGGGGATACGCAGTATTTT

clone size: -
V gene: TRBV25-1
D gene: TRBD2
J gene: TRBJ2-7
CDR3 protein: CASSEGLAGPGEQYF
CDR3 DNA: TGTGCCAGCAGTGAGGGACTAGCGGGCCCGGGGGAGCAGTACTTC

clone size: -
V gene: TRBV9
D gene: -
J gene: TRBJ2-3
CDR3 protein: CASSGSRTSTDTQYF
CDR3 DNA: TGTGCCAGCAGCGGTAGCAGGACTAGCACAGATACGCAGTATTTT

clone size: -
V gene: TRBV6-5
D gene: TRBD2
J gene: TRBJ2-3
CDR3 protein: CASSLRPSGGTDTQYF
CDR3 DNA: TGTGCCAGCAGTTTACGTCCTAGCGGGGGCACAGATACGCAGTATTTT

clone size: -
V gene: TRBV28
D gene: TRBD2
J gene: TRBJ2-7
CDR3 protein: CASTPSGSSYEQYF
CDR3 DNA: TGTGCCAGCACCCCAAGCGGGAGCTCCTACGAGCAGTACTTC

clone size: -
V gene: TRBV25-1
D gene: -
J gene: TRBJ2-2
CDR3 protein: CASSETNTGELFF
CDR3 DNA: TGTGCCAGCAGTGAAACTAACACCGGGGAGCTGTTTTTT

clone size: few
V gene: TRBV18
D gene: TRBD1
J gene: TRBJ1-5
CDR3 protein: CASSRQGADQPQHF
CDR3 DNA: TGTGCCAGCTCTCGACAGGGGGCTGATCAGCCCCAGCATTTT

clone size: -
V gene: TRBV28
D gene: TRBD1
J gene: TRBJ2-7
CDR3 protein: CASSPALGQDAYEQYF
CDR3 DNA: TGTGCCAGCAGTCCTGCCCTGGGACAGGATGCCTACGAGCAGTACTTC

clone size: -
V gene: TRBV6-5
D gene: -
J gene: TRBJ2-5
CDR3 protein: CASSPRGWFQETQYF
CDR3 DNA: TGTGCCAGCAGTCCACGCGGCTGGTTCCAAGAGACCCAGTACTTC

clone size: -
V gene: TRBV7-9
D gene: TRBD1
J gene: TRBJ1-3
CDR3 protein: CASSSFRGEAGNTIYF
CDR3 DNA: TGTGCCAGCAGCTCCTTCAGGGGGGAAGCTGGAAACACCATATATTTT

clone size: -
V gene: TRBV11-2
D gene: -
J gene: TRBJ2-3
CDR3 protein: CASSHSGRSTDTQYF
CDR3 DNA: TGTGCCAGCAGCCACAGTGGGAGGAGCACAGATACGCAGTATTTT

clone size: -
V gene: TRBV7-2
D gene: -
J gene: TRBJ1-1
CDR3 protein: CASSLVSGLNTEAFF
CDR3 DNA: TGTGCCAGCAGCTTAGTCTCAGGGTTGAACACTGAAGCTTTCTTT

clone size: few
V gene: TRBV27
D gene: -
J gene: TRBJ2-2
CDR3 protein: CASSLFFAGELFF
CDR3 DNA: TGTGCCAGCAGTTTATTTTTCGCCGGGGAGCTGTTTTTT

clone size: -
V gene: TRBV7-8
D gene: -
J gene: TRBJ2-1
CDR3 protein: CASSFVGVEQFF
CDR3 DNA: TGTGCCAGCAGCTTCGTCGGGGTGGAGCAGTTCTTC

clone size: -
V gene: TRBV30
D gene: -
J gene: TRBJ1-2
CDR3 protein: CAWTPLNYGYTF
CDR3 DNA: TGTGCCTGGACCCCGCTAAACTATGGCTACACCTTC

clone size: few
V gene: TRBV5-4
D gene: -
J gene: TRBJ2-1
CDR3 protein: CASSGGRGVGAEQFF
CDR3 DNA: TGTGCCAGCAGCGGAGGCAGGGGTGTTGGAGCTGAGCAGTTCTTC

clone size: once
V gene: TRBV30
D gene: -
J gene: TRBJ1-2
CDR3 protein: CAWSVPGDGYGYTF
CDR3 DNA: TGTGCCTGGAGTGTCCCAGGGGACGGGTATGGCTACACCTTC

clone size: -
V gene: TRBV4-1
D gene: -
J gene: TRBJ1-5
CDR3 protein: CASSRLQGTSNQPQHF
CDR3 DNA: TGCGCCAGCAGCCGCTTACAGGGAACGAGCAATCAGCCCCAGCATTTT

clone size: -
V gene: TRBV7-6
D gene: -
J gene: TRBJ1-5
CDR3 protein: CASSPAGGDNQPQHF
CDR3 DNA: TGTGCCAGCAGCCCGGCGGGGGGAGACAATCAGCCCCAGCATTTT

clone size: few
V gene: TRBV5-4
D gene: TRBD1
J gene: TRBJ2-7
CDR3 protein: CASSLRAGGYEQYF
CDR3 DNA: TGTGCCAGCAGCTTAAGGGCAGGGGGCTACGAGCAGTACTTC

clone size: few
V gene: TRBV5-6
D gene: TRBD2
J gene: TRBJ2-3
CDR3 protein: CASSFALDRGGHTDTQYF
CDR3 DNA: TGTGCCAGCAGCTTTGCCTTAGACCGGGGGGGCCACACAGATACGCAGTATTTT

clone size: -
V gene: TRBV15
D gene: -
J gene: TRBJ2-5
CDR3 protein: CATSSLFGGETQYF
CDR3 DNA: TGTGCCACCAGCAGCCTATTTGGGGGGGAGACCCAGTACTTC

clone size: -
V gene: TRBV5-1
D gene: -
J gene: TRBJ1-6
CDR3 protein: CASSLVGGAPDGSPLHF
CDR3 DNA: TGCGCCAGCAGCTTGGTGGGGGGGGCCCCGGACGGATCACCCCTCCACTTT

clone size: -
V gene: TRBV2
D gene: TRBD1
J gene: TRBJ1-1
CDR3 protein: CASRDGTGKSTEAFF
CDR3 DNA: TGTGCCAGCAGGGACGGGACAGGGAAGTCCACTGAAGCTTTCTTT

clone size: -
V gene: TRBV6-1
D gene: TRBD1
J gene: TRBJ2-7
CDR3 protein: CASSAGTVSEQYF
CDR3 DNA: TGTGCCAGCAGTGCCGGGACAGTTAGCGAGCAGTACTTC

clone size: once
V gene: TRBV5-3
D gene: TRBD1
J gene: TRBJ1-5
CDR3 protein: CARSLGTGGSNQPQHF
CDR3 DNA: TGTGCCAGAAGCTTGGGAACAGGGGGTAGCAATCAGCCCCAGCATTTT

clone size: -
V gene: TRBV4-1
D gene: -
J gene: TRBJ1-2
CDR3 protein: CASSQEPGDYGYTF
CDR3 DNA: TGCGCCAGCAGCCAAGAGCCCGGGGACTATGGCTACACCTTC

clone size: -
V gene: TRBV15
D gene: -
J gene: TRBJ1-2
CDR3 protein: CATSRDIPGRYNGYTF
CDR3 DNA: TGTGCCACCAGCAGAGATATTCCAGGGAGGTATAATGGCTACACCTTC